This T cell receptor (beta chain) stems from a study of early T cells in non-severe SARS-CoV-2 infection. Study-wide results and limits: VDJdb-based annotation leaned toward anti-spike CD8 responses and missed private and CD4 specificities.

TCRdb re-derived calls from the 5' RACE reads in MiXCR, one entry per CDR3 protein. The sample carries more than 90,000 distinct CDR3 sequences, approximately 10% recorded once. Per germline, CDR1 SGHTA and CDR2 FQGTGA. V was clipped by 5 bases and J by 1 base, with 8 bases between them. This CDR3 comprises 13 residues. This clonotype has ten or more counts. Its cognate antigen is unknown. The rearrangement joins TRBV7-3 to TRBJ1-1; a weak D match, TRBD1 (6 bases). The clonotype comes from an adult who was a healthcare worker with PCR-confirmed SARS-CoV-2 infection or an uninfected control (not recorded which). Sequencing was carried out using whole blood. The CDR3 DNA sequence: TGTGCCAGCAGCGAGGGACAGAACACTGAAGCTTTCTTT. It yields the protein CASSEGQNTEAFF. Full variable domain (rest looked up from reference TRBV7-3 and TRBJ1-1): GAGVSQTPSNKVTEKGKYVELRCDPISGHTALYWYRQSLGQGPEFLIYFQGTGAADDSGLPNDRFFAVRPEGSVSTLKIQRTERGDSAVYLCASSEGQNTEAFFGQGTRLTVV.